The 20 T cell receptor beta chains below come from one sample, sequenced in a study of regulatory T cells in long-lasting Graves disease. Time point denoted: persistent/refractory GD, antithyroid drugs over 5 years with positive TRAb. Making the TCR library involved RNA that had been extracted from PBMCs. Combining iRepertoire HTBI primers with Arm-PCR of CDR3 regions, the authors built TCR beta libraries. TCRdb analysed the multiplex PCR reads with MiXCR anew, one entry per CDR3 protein. The sample carries a few hundred thousand distinct CDR3 sequences, approximately 23% recorded once. The source material was peripheral blood mononuclear cells (PBMCs), sampled when the disease was refractory, from a patient treated with antithyroid drugs. These receptors came from a woman between 40 and 55 years old with Graves disease.

In this sample, this clonotype turned up many times. The gene calls are TRBV28 and TRBJ2-7; no clear D gene. Germline V gives CDR1 MDHEN, CDR2 SYDVKM. This CDR3 spans 13 amino acids. V was trimmed by 5 bases and J by 3 bases, leaving 11 bases between them. Here the CDR3 reads CASSDWYFYEQYF. DNA for the CDR3: TGTGCCAGCAGTGACTGGTATTTCTACGAGCAGTACTTC.

Many counts were recorded for this clonotype. The V and J genes are TRBV29-1 and TRBJ1-2; D remains ambiguous. Trimming stripped 3 bases from V and 1 base from J, with 9 bases between. The germline V gene has CDR1 SQVTM and CDR2 ANQGSEA. The CDR3 consists of 13 residues. CDR3 residues: CSVEQDDNYGYTF. The DNA for the CDR3 is TGCAGCGTTGAGCAGGACGATAACTATGGCTACACCTTC. Full variable domain (rest looked up from reference TRBV29-1 and TRBJ1-2): SAVISQKPSRDICQRGTSLTIQCQVDSQVTMMFWYRQQPGQSLTLIATANQGSEATYESGFVIDKFPISRPNLTFSTLTVSNMSPEDSSIYLCSVEQDDNYGYTFGSGTRLTVV.

This clonotype was seen at least ten times. The chain links TRBV20-1 to TRBJ2-5; TRBD1 is a possible D gene (5 bases). The CDR3 consists of 12 residues. Germline CDR1 reads DFQATT; CDR2 reads SNEGSKA (reference sequence). Trimming cost V 3 bases and J 4 bases, with 9 bases left between them. The CDR3 protein is CSASRETETQYF. The CDR3 nucleotides are TGCAGTGCTAGCAGGGAAACAGAGACCCAGTACTTC.

The chain links TRBV9 to TRBJ2-5; perhaps TRBD2 as D (6 bases). Germline V gene lookup returns CDR1 SGDLS and CDR2 YYNGEE. This CDR3 spans 14 amino acids. V was shortened by 4 bases and J by 3 bases, with 13 bases between the two germline ends. CDR3 sequence (DNA): TGTGCCAGCAGCCCCGGGGTAGCGGAAGAGACCCAGTACTTC. It yields the protein CASSPGVAEETQYF.

This clonotype came up many times. The rearrangement joins TRBV28 to TRBJ2-7; possibly TRBD2 for D (7 bases). V gave up 3 bases and J gave up 6 bases, with 15 bases separating them. Germline CDR1 is MDHEN and CDR2 is SYDVKM. The CDR3 is made up of 14 amino acids. CDR3 bases: TGTGCCAGCAGTTTCGGGGGGCGGCAGGGCGAGCAGTACTTC. This sequence encodes CASSFGGRQGEQYF.

This chain connects TRBV7-6 to TRBJ2-2; TRBD1 might be the D (6 bases). V was pared by 3 bases and J by 2 bases, with 16 bases between. Per germline, CDR1 SGHVS and CDR2 FNYEAQ. The CDR3 is 17 amino acids. The CDR3 nucleotides read TGTGCCAGCAGCTTCCCCGGCAGGGGCTATAACACCGGGGAGCTGTTTTTT. Residues: CASSFPGRGYNTGELFF.

This clonotype was detected only a few times. The chain links TRBV28 to TRBJ1-3; TRBD1 might be the D (6 bases). CDR3 size: 16 residues. V was cut by 5 bases and J by 4 bases, with 18 bases left in between. Germline V gene lookup returns CDR1 MDHEN and CDR2 SYDVKM. CDR3 sequence reads: CASSLRMGGAGNTIYF. The CDR3 DNA reads as TGTGCCAGCAGTCTTCGAATGGGGGGGGCCGGAAACACCATATATTTT.

In regard to this clonotype: A much larger clone differs from this one at a single base, so this may be a read error. The chain uses TRBV6-5 and TRBJ1-1; possibly TRBD1 for D (5 bases). Germline CDR1 and CDR2: MNHEY and SVGAGI. Trimming cost V 4 bases and J 0 bases, with 21 bases left between them. The CDR3 has 18 amino acids. CDR3 in DNA: TGTGCCAGCAGTTTCCTATCGGGGCCTAGGGGAATGAACACTGAAGCTTTCTTT. Translating gives CASSFLSGPRGMNTEAFF.

In this sample, this clonotype turned up many times. The chain uses TRBV27 and TRBJ1-5; no clear D. Germline CDR1 and CDR2: MNHEY and SMNVEV (reference sequence). Trimming removed 5 bases from V and 2 bases from J, with 7 bases in between. The CDR3 covers 13 residues. CDR3 in amino acids: CASSERGNQPQHF. In DNA, the CDR3 is TGTGCCAGCAGTGAACGTGGCAATCAGCCCCAGCATTTT.

There are a few counts of this clonotype. This chain connects TRBV7-6 to TRBJ2-2; a possible D gene is TRBD2 (5 bases). Per germline, CDR1 SGHVS and CDR2 FNYEAQ. This CDR3 spans 13 amino acids. V lost 1 base and J 8 bases, leaving 8 bases between the germline ends. The CDR3 sequence: CASSLVRGGELFF. In DNA form, the CDR3 reads TGTGCCAGCAGCTTAGTTCGCGGGGGGGAGCTGTTTTTT.

This sequence joins TRBV27 and TRBJ2-7; the D gene could be TRBD1 or TRBD2 (5 bases each). V lost 8 bases to trimming and J lost 4 bases, with 18 bases between them. The CDR3 covers 14 residues. Germline V CDR1 and CDR2: MNHEY, SMNVEV (reference sequence). The CDR3 reads CASSWGSEWYEQYF. CDR3 bases: TGTGCCAGCTCCTGGGGGAGCGAGTGGTACGAGCAGTACTTC.

This clonotype appeared many times. The rearrangement links TRBV20-1 to TRBJ1-1; unclear D gene. Germline V gene data show CDR1 as DFQATT and CDR2 as SNEGSKA (reference sequence). The V gene lost 6 bases and the J gene lost 6 bases, with 14 bases spanning the gap. This CDR3 has 12 residues. CDR3 bases: TGCAGTGCCCCCGTGACCTCCGCTGAAGCTTTCTTT. Encoded protein: CSAPVTSAEAFF.

The sample holds many counts of this clonotype. This chain uses TRBV28 with TRBJ1-1; D call uncertain. Deletions cut 10 bases from V and 3 bases from J, with 6 bases between. The length of the CDR3 is 10 residues. Germline lookup yields CDR1 MDHEN and CDR2 SYDVKM. The CDR3 DNA reads TGTGCCACCGGGGACACTGAAGCTTTCTTT. This codes for CATGDTEAFF.

About this clonotype itself: This may come from a read error, since a much larger clone is one base off. In this CDR3 the conserved last residue, phenylalanine or tryptophan, is missing, so a read error is likely. The chain has TRBV27 and TRBJ2-7, with no clear D. Germline values: CDR1 MNHEY, CDR2 SMNVEV (reference sequence). The V gene lost 5 bases and the J gene lost 5 bases, with 10 bases spanning the gap. The CDR3 totals 12 residues. The CDR3 DNA is TGTGCCAGCAGTCCCCAAGGAGACGAGCAGTACCTC. Residues: CASSPQGDEQYL.

The sample holds a few counts of this clonotype. CDR3 sequence reads: CASWGFRSYNEQFF. DNA for the CDR3: TGTGCCAGCTGGGGCTTTAGGTCCTACAATGAGCAGTTCTTC. The chain couples TRBV6-1 to TRBJ2-1; a weak D match, TRBD1 (5 bases). This CDR3 spans 14 amino acids. Germline CDR1 is MNHNS and CDR2 is SASEGT. V lost 8 bases and J lost 1, with 12 bases in between.

This clonotype was seen ten or more times. The genes are TRBV6-1 and TRBJ2-7; 13 bases map to TRBD2. The CDR3 extends over 16 amino acids. Germline V CDR1 and CDR2: MNHNS, SASEGT. Trimming cost V 7 bases and J 3 bases; bases outside gene matches: 9. The CDR3 DNA sequence: TGTGCCAGCACCGGAGGACTAGCGGGAGTGGGCTACGAGCAGTACTTC. It yields the protein CASTGGLAGVGYEQYF.

This clonotype has a handful of counts. The chain combines TRBV20-1 with TRBJ2-7, with D possibly being TRBD1 or TRBD2 (5 bases each). This CDR3 contains 16 residues. Germline CDR1 and CDR2: DFQATT and SNEGSKA (reference sequence). V lost 0 bases to trimming and J lost 4 bases, with 19 bases between them. The DNA for the CDR3 is TGCAGTGCTAGAGAACTAGACAGCTCCACTCCTTACGAGCAGTACTTC. Encoded protein: CSARELDSSTPYEQYF.

This sequence joins TRBV30 and TRBJ1-2, with TRBD1 as a possible D gene (6 bases). The CDR3 spans 15 residues. The germline V gene encodes CDR1 GTSNPN and CDR2 SVGIG (reference sequence). V lost 2 bases to trimming and J lost 4 bases, with 17 bases between them. The CDR3 spells CAWSTRTVAIYGYTF. CDR3 bases: TGTGCCTGGAGTACCCGGACAGTTGCGATCTATGGCTACACCTTC. Looking up the rest from reference TRBV30 and TRBJ1-2 gives the full variable domain: SQTIHQWPATLVQPVGSPLSLECTVEGTSNPNLYWYRQAAGRGLQLLFYSVGIGQISSEVPQNLSASRPQDRQFILSSKKLLLSDSGFYLCAWSTRTVAIYGYTFGSGTRLTVV.

This clonotype has at least ten counts. The chain links TRBV28 to TRBJ2-7; weak D call: TRBD2 (6 bases). The CDR3 loop spans 15 amino acids. CDR1 is MDHEN, CDR2 SYDVKM, per germline. V dropped 6 bases and J dropped 3 bases, with 18 bases sitting between them. The CDR3 DNA follows: TGTGCCAGCAGGGGCCACGGCGGGAACATCTACGAGCAGTACTTC. Protein product: CASRGHGGNIYEQYF.

This clonotype was seen a few times. This chain links TRBV2 with TRBJ2-2, with 8 positions matching TRBD2. V lost 6 bases and J lost 6; bases outside the gene matches: 15. Per the germline V gene, CDR1 is SNHLY and CDR2 is FYNNEI. The CDR3 sequence is 17 residues long. In DNA, the CDR3 is TGTGCCAGCAGCACCCTGGCGGGAGGATTTCCCCCCGGGGAGCTGTTTTTT. It specifies CASSTLAGGFPPGELFF.